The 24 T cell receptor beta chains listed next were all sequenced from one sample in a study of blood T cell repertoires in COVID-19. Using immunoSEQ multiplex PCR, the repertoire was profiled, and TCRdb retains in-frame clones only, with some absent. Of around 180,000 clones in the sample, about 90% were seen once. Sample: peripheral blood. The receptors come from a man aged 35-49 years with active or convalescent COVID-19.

The CDR3 DNA is TGTGCCAGTATAGGGGTCGACAATCAGCCCCAGCATTTT. It codes for CASIGVDNQPQHF. The chain employs TRBV19 and TRBJ1-5, with TRBD1 as a possible D gene (5 bases). The germline CDR1 and CDR2 sequences are LNHDA and SQIVND (reference sequence). The ends were cut back, 7 bases at V and 3 bases at J, with 10 bases in the middle. The CDR3 covers 13 residues.

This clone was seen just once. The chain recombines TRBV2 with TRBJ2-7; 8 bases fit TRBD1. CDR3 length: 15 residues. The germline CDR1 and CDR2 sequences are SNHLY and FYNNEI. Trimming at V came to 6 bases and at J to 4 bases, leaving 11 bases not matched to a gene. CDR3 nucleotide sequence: TGTGCCAGCAGGACCTTTGGACAGGGTATATACGAGCAGTACTTC. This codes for CASRTFGQGIYEQYF.

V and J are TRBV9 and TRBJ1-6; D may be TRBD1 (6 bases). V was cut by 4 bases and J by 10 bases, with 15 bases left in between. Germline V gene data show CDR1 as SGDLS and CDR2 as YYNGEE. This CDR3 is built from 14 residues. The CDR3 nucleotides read TGTGCCAGCAGCCCTCGGGGGGGCCAGTCACCCCTCCACTTT. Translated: CASSPRGGQSPLHF.

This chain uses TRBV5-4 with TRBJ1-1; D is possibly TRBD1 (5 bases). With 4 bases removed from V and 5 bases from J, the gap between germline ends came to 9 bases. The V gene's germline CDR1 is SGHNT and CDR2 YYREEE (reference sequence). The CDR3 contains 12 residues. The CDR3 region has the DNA TGTGCCAGCAGCCAGGGAAGGACTGAAGCTTTCTTT. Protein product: CASSQGRTEAFF.

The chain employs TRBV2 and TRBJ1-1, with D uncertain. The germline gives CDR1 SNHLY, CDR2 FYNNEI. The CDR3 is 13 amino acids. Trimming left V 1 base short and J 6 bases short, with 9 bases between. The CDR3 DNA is TGTGCCAGCAGTGAAGGGGCCGTCGCTGAAGCTTTCTTT. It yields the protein CASSEGAVAEAFF. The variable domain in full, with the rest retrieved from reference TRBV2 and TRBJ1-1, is EPEVTQTPSHQVTQMGQEVILRCVPISNHLYFYWYRQILGQKVEFLVSFYNNEISEKSEIFDDQFSVERPDGSNFTLKIRSTKLEDSAMYFCASSEGAVAEAFFGQGTRLTVV.

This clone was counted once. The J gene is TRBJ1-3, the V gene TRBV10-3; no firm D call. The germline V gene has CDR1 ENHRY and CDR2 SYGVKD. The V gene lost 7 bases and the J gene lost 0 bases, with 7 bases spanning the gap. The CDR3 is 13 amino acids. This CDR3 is CAIIPDSGNTIYF. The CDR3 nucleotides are TGTGCCATCATCCCAGACTCTGGAAACACCATATATTTT.

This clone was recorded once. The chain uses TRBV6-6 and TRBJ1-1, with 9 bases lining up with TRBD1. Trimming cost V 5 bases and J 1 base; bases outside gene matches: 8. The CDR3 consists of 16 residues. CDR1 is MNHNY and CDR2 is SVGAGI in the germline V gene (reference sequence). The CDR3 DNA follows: TGTGCCAGCAGTCCCACAGGGGGCGTGGGGAACACTGAAGCTTTCTTT. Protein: CASSPTGGVGNTEAFF.

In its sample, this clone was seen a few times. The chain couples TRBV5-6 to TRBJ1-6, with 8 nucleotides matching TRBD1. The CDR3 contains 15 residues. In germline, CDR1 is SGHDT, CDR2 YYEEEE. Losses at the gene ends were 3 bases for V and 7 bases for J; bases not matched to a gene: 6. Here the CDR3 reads CASSSGTGLNSPLHF. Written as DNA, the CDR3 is TGTGCCAGCAGCTCGGGGACAGGACTGAATTCACCCCTCCACTTT.

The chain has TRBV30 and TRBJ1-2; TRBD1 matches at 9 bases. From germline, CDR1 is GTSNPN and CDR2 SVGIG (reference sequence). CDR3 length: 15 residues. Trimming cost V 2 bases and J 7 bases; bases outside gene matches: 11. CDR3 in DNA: TGTGCCTGGAGTCGGGACAGGGCCCAGAGATTTGGCTACACCTTC. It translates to CAWSRDRAQRFGYTF. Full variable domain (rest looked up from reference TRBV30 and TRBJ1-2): SQTIHQWPATLVQPVGSPLSLECTVEGTSNPNLYWYRQAAGRGLQLLFYSVGIGQISSEVPQNLSASRPQDRQFILSSKKLLLSDSGFYLCAWSRDRAQRFGYTFGSGTRLTVV.

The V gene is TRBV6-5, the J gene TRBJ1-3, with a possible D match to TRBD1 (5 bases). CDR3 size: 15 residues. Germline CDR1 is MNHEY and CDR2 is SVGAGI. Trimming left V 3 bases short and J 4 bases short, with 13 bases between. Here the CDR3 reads CASSYGGVQGNTIYF. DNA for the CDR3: TGTGCCAGCAGTTATGGGGGGGTACAGGGAAACACCATATATTTT.

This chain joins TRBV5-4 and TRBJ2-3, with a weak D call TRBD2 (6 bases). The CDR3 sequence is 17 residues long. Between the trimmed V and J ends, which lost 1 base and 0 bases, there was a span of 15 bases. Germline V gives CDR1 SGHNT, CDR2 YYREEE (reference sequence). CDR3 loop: CASSLLRDSSSTDTQYF. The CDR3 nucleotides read TGTGCCAGCAGCTTGCTCCGGGACTCAAGTAGCACAGATACGCAGTATTTT.

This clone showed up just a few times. In DNA, the CDR3 is TGTGCCAGCAGCAGGGACAGATCCTACAATGAGCAGTTCTTC. Translated, it gives CASSRDRSYNEQFF. The V gene is TRBV6-5, the J gene TRBJ2-1; TRBD1 matches at 7 bases. V was clipped by 6 bases and J by 1 base; unmatched bases: 3. Germline lookup yields CDR1 MNHEY and CDR2 SVGAGI. The CDR3 covers 14 residues.

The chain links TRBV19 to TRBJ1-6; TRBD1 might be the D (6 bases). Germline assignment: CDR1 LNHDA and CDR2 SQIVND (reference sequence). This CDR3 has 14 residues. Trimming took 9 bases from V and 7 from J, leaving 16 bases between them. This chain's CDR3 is CASRGKVRNSPLHF. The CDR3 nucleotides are TGTGCCAGCAGGGGAAAGGTCCGAAATTCACCCCTCCACTTT. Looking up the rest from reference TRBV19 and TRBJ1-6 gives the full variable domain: DGGITQSPKYLFRKEGQNVTLSCEQNLNHDAMYWYRQDPGQGLRLIYYSQIVNDFQKGDIAEGYSVSREKKESFPLTVTSAQKNPTAFYLCASRGKVRNSPLHFGNGTRLTVT.

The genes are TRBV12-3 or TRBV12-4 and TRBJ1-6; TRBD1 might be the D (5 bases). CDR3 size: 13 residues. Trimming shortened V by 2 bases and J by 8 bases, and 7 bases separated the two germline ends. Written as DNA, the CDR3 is TGTGCCAGCAGTTTAAAAGGGGATTCACCCCTCCACTTT. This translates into CASSLKGDSPLHF.

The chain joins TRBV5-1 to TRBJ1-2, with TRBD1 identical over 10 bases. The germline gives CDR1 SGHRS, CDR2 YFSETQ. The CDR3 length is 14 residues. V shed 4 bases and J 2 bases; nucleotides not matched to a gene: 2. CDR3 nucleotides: TGCGCCAGCAGCGGACAGGGGGGAAACTATGGCTACACCTTC. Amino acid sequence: CASSGQGGNYGYTF.

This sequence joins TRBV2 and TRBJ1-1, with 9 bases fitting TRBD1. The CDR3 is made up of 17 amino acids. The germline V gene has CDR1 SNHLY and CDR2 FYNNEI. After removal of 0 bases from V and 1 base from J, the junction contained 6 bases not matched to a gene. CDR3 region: CASSEAGTGPWNTEAFF. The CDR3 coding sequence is TGTGCCAGCAGTGAAGCGGGGACAGGGCCGTGGAACACTGAAGCTTTCTTT.

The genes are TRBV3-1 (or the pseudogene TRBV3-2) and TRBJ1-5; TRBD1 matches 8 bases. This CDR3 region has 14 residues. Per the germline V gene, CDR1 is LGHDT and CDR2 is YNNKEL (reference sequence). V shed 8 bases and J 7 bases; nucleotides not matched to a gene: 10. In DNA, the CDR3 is TGTGCCAGCGCCTCCGGGACAGGATCCCAGCCCCAGCATTTT. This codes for CASASGTGSQPQHF.

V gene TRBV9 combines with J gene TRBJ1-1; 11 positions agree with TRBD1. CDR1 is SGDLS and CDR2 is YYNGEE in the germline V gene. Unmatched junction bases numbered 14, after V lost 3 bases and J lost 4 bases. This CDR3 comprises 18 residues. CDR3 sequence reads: CASSANPDRGRLGTEAFF. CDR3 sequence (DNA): TGTGCCAGCAGCGCCAACCCGGACAGGGGGCGACTGGGCACTGAAGCTTTCTTT.

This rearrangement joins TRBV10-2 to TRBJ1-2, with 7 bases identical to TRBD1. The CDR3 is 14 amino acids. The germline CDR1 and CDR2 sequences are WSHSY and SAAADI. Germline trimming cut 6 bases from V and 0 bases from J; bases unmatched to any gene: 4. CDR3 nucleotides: TGCGCCAGCAGCGGGACAGCTACTAACTATGGCTACACCTTC. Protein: CASSGTATNYGYTF.

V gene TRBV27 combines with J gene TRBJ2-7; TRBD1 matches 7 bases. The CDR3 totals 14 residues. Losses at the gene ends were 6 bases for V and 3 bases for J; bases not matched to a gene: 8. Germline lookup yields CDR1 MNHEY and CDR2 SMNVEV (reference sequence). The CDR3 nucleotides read TGTGCCAGCAGCCTACAGGGGATCGGCTACGAGCAGTACTTC. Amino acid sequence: CASSLQGIGYEQYF.

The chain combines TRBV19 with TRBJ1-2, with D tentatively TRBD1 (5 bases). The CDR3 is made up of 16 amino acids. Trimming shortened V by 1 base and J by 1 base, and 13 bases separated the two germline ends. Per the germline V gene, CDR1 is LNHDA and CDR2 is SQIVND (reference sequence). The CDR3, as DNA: TGTGCCAGTAGTATAGCAGTCCCAGGGATTAACTATGGCTACACCTTC. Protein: CASSIAVPGINYGYTF.

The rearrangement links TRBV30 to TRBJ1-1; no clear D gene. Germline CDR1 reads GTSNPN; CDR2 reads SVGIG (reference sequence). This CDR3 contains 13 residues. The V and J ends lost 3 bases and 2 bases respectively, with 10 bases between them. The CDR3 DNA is TGTGCCTGGAGCCGCAAACTAAACACTGAAGCTTTCTTT. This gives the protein CAWSRKLNTEAFF.

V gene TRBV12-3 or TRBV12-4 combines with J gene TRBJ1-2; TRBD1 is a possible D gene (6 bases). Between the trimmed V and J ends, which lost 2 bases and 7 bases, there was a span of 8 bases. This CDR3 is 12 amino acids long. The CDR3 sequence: CASSLQGGGYTF. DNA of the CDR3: TGTGCCAGCAGTTTACAAGGGGGTGGCTACACCTTC.

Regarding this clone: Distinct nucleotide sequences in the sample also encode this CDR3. The CDR3: CASSLDRVNTEAFF. In DNA, the CDR3 is TGTGCCAGCTCCCTGGACAGGGTAAACACTGAAGCTTTCTTT. The gene calls are TRBV6-5 and TRBJ1-1; TRBD1 aligns across 8 bases. CDR3 size: 14 residues. Trimming removed 8 bases from V and 2 bases from J; junction bases left unmatched: 7. Germline CDR1 and CDR2: MNHEY and SVGAGI.